Listed below are T cell receptor beta chains from one sample, sequenced in a study of shared clonotypes between healthy human individuals. Data came from immunoSEQ multiplex PCR; TCRdb stores just in-frame clones and leaves some out. The sample has about 2 million clones; about 95% are singletons. The sequencing sample was made of naive CD8+ T cells sorted from blood. The receptor set was obtained from a young man in good health. Each CDR3 is given with its conserved first and last residue. Fields, in order: CDR3 protein, V gene.

CDR3: CASSESGADYEQYF
V: TRBV9

CDR3: CASSYESNYGYTF
V: TRBV6-5

CDR3: CASSPRGTGGDEQYF
V: TRBV9

CDR3: CASSQDVDGNTIYF
V: TRBV4-2

CDR3: CASSYSGQSNEQFF
V: TRBV6-5

CDR3: CASSERLRNEQFF
V: TRBV6-1

CDR3: CAWSGTVDRGATGELFF
V: TRBV30

CDR3: CASSQEASGRVREQFF
V: TRBV4-1

CDR3: CAWSKAGGPGDEQFF
V: TRBV30

CDR3: CAIAGGVTGELFF
V: TRBV10-3

CDR3: CASSSPGQGNYEQYF
V: TRBV7-2

CDR3: CASSATGKTGELFF
V: TRBV9

CDR3: CAWAGLPHNEQFF
V: TRBV30

CDR3: CASSVGLAPGELFF
V: TRBV10-2

CDR3: CAWSEFQGKNTEAFF
V: TRBV30

CDR3: CASSLAPQTLAGDTDTQYF
V: TRBV7-2

CDR3: CASSYNVLGDTQYF
V: TRBV6-5

CDR3: CAISEPGTGGIGGNTIYF
V: TRBV10-3

CDR3: CASSEALEGFPYEQYF
V: TRBV6-1

CDR3: CASSQPGTNYEQYF
V: TRBV4-1

CDR3: CASSEKGYEQYF
V: TRBV2

CDR3: CASSYRQGYEQYF
V: TRBV27

CDR3: CASSLAGGLEQYF
V: TRBV7-8

CDR3: CSTRAGEDTQYF
V: TRBV29-1

CDR3: CASTGGQNNEQFF
V: TRBV10-2

CDR3: CASSQNGLAGDQETQYF
V: TRBV4-2

CDR3: CASSDFGGYEQYF
V: TRBV6-1

CDR3: CASSLGGRGTDTQYF
V: TRBV11-2

CDR3: CASSPQKGAETQYF
V: TRBV7-6

CDR3: CASSSSLRTYEQYF
V: TRBV19

CDR3: CASSYGYSGGEAFF
V: TRBV6-5

CDR3: CASSLGTSYNEQFF
V: TRBV4-1

CDR3: CASRGQSNQPQHF
V: TRBV10-2

CDR3: CASSLDVAGGVEAFF
V: TRBV7-6

CDR3: CASSELQTDTDTQYF
V: TRBV2

CDR3: CASSPSSGNNEQFF
V: TRBV27

CDR3: CASSLDGSEQYF
V: TRBV6-5

CDR3: CASSQDANEQFF
V: TRBV14

CDR3: CASTGTGDKEYF
V: TRBV2

CDR3: CASSIDGETHTQYF
V: TRBV19

CDR3: CASSSAAGDEQFF
V: TRBV6-5

CDR3: CASSLEAGGDEQYF
V: TRBV7-6

CDR3: CASSPSGGPHALEQYF
V: TRBV27

CDR3: CASSSLEGTQYF
V: TRBV5-6

CDR3: CASSYSNFVGYEQYF
V: TRBV6-5

CDR3: CASSIWASGYNEQFF
V: TRBV19

CDR3: CASSLGYRGGPGELFF
V: TRBV7-8

CDR3: CASSISRRTPLWYGYTF
V: TRBV28

CDR3: CAWSVREVPEAFF
V: TRBV30

CDR3: CASSPSGQLTEAFF
V: TRBV5-1

CDR3: CASSSWDRGSDTQYF
V: TRBV7-6

CDR3: CASSPGQGEGGYTF
V: TRBV19

CDR3: CASSNQGPARGYTF
V: TRBV11-2

CDR3: CASSPGLYNSPLHF
V: TRBV6-6

CDR3: CASTSEEDRDPGKLFF
V: TRBV25-1

CDR3: CASSLTPLQPQHF
V: TRBV9

CDR3: CAALDRGIEQYF
V: TRBV30

CDR3: CASSLERNRGEYADTQYF
V: TRBV7-2